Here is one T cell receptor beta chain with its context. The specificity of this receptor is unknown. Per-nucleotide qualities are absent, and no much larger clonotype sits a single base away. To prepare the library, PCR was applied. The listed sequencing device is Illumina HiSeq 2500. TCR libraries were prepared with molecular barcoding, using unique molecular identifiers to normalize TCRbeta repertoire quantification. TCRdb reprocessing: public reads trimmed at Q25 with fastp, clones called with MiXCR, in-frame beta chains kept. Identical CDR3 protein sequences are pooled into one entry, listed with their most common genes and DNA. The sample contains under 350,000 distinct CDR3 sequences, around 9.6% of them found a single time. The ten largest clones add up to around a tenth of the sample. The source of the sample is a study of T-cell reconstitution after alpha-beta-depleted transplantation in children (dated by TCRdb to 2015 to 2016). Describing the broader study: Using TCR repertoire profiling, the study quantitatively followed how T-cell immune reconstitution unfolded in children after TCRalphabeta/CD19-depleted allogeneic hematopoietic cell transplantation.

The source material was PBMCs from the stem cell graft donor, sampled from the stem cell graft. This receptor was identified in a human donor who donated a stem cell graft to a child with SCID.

The sequenced DNA: TGCGCCAGCAGCTTGGTCCCCGGGCTTAAGGGCGGGGAGCTGTTTTTT. This codes for CASSLVPGLKGGELFF. The chain is encoded by TRBV5-1 joined to TRBJ2-2, with no D gene named confidently. Reading from cysteine to phenylalanine, the CDR3 counts 16 amino acids. Only CDR3 DNA remains: 48 bases, in frame from the first base. The junction carries 16 bases between V and J, which are trimmed by 0 bases and 7 bases respectively. From the germline V gene, CDR1 is SGHRS and CDR2 is YFSETQ.